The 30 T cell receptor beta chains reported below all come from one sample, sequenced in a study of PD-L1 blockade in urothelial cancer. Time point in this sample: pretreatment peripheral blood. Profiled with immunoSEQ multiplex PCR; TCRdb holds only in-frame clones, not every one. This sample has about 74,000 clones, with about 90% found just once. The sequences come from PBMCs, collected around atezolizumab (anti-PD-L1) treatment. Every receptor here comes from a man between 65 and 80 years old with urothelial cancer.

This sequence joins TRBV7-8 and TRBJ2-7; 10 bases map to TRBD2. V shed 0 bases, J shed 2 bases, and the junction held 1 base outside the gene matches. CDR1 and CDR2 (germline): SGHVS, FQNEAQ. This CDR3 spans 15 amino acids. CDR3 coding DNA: TGTGCCAGCAGCTTAGCAGGACTAGCGGCCTACGAGCAGTACTTC. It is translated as CASSLAGLAAYEQYF. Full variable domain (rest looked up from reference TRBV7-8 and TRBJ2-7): GAGVSQSPRYKVAKRGQDVALRCDPISGHVSLFWYQQALGQGPEFLTYFQNEAQLDKSGLPSDRFFAERPEGSVSTLKIQRTQQEDSAVYLCASSLAGLAAYEQYFGPGTRLTVT.

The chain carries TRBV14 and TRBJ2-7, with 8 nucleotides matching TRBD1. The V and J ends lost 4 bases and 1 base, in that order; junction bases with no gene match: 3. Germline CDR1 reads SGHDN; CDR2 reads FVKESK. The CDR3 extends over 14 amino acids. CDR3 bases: TGTGCCAGCAGCCCCCGGACAGGGTCCTACGAGCAGTACTTC. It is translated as CASSPRTGSYEQYF.

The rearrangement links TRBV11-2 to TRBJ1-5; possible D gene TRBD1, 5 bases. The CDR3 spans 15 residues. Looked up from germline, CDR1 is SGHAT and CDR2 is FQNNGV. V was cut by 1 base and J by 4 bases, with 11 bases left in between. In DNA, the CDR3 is TGTGCCAGCAGCTTAGGTAAGGGGCCGAATCAGCCCCAGCATTTT. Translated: CASSLGKGPNQPQHF. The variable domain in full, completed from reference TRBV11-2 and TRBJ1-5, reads EAGVAQSPRYKIIEKRQSVAFWCNPISGHATLYWYQQILGQGPKLLIQFQNNGVVDDSQLPKDRFSAERLKGVDSTLKIQPAKLEDSAVYLCASSLGKGPNQPQHFGDGTRLSIL.

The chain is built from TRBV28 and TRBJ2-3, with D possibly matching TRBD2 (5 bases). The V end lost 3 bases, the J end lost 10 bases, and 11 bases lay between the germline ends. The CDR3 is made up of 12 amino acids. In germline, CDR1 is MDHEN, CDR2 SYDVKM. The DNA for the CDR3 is TGTGCCAGCAGTTTTTCGCTAGCAGCGCAGTATTTT. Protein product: CASSFSLAAQYF.

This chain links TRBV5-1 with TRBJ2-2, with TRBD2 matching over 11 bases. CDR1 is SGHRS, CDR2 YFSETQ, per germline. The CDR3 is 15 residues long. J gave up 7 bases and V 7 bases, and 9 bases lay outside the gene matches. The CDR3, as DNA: TGCGCCAGCGCGCAACTAGCGGGAGAGGTCGGGGAGCTGTTTTTT. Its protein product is CASAQLAGEVGELFF.

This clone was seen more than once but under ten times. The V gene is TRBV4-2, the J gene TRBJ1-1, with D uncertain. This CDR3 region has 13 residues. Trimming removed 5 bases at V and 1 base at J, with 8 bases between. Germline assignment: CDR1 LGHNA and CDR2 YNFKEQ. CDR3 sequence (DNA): TGTGCCAGCAGCTTCGGAGAGAACACTGAAGCTTTCTTT. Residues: CASSFGENTEAFF.

The CDR3 bases are TGTGCCAGCAGCTTGGTGGCCACCTCAGGGGAGCTGTTTTTT. Residues: CASSLVATSGELFF. V gene TRBV5-4 combines with J gene TRBJ2-2, with unresolved D. V was pared by 0 bases and J by 8 bases, with 11 bases between. Looked up from germline, CDR1 is SGHNT and CDR2 is YYREEE (reference sequence). CDR3 length equals 14 residues. Full variable domain (remainder filled in from reference TRBV5-4 and TRBJ2-2): ETGVTQSPTHLIKTRGQQVTLRCSSQSGHNTVSWYQQALGQGPQFIFQYYREEENGRGNFPPRFSGLQFPNYSSELNVNALELDDSALYLCASSLVATSGELFFGEGSRLTVL.

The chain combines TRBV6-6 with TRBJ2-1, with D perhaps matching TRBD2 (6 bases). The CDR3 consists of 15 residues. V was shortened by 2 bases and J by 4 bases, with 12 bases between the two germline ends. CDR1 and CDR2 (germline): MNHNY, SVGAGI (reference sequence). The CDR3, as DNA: TGTGCCAGCAGTTACGAGGCGGGAACATACAATGAGCAGTTCTTC. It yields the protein CASSYEAGTYNEQFF.

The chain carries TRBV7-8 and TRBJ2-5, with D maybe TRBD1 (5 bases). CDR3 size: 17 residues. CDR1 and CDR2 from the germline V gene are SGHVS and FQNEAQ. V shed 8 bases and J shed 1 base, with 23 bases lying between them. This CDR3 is CASSSTQVRAIQETQYF. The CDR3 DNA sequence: TGTGCCAGCTCTTCGACCCAGGTCAGGGCAATCCAAGAGACCCAGTACTTC.

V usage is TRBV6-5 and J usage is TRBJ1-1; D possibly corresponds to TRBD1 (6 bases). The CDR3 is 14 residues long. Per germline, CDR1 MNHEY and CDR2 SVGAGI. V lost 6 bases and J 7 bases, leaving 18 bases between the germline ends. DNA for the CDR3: TGTGCCAGCAGAAGAGACAGGTCCGGAGGTGAAGCTTTCTTT. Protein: CASRRDRSGGEAFF.

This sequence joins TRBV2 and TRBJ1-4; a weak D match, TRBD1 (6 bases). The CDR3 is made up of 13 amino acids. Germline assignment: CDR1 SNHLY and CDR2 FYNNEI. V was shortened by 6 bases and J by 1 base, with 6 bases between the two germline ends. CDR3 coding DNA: TGTGCCAGCAGACAGGGAACTAATGAAAAACTGTTTTTT. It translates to CASRQGTNEKLFF. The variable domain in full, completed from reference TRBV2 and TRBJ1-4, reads EPEVTQTPSHQVTQMGQEVILRCVPISNHLYFYWYRQILGQKVEFLVSFYNNEISEKSEIFDDQFSVERPDGSNFTLKIRSTKLEDSAMYFCASRQGTNEKLFFGSGTQLSVL.

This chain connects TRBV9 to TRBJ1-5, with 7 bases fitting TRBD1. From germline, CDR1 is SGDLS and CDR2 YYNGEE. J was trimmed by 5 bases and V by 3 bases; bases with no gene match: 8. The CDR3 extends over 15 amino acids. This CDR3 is CASSGGNRGDQPQHF. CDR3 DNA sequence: TGTGCCAGCAGCGGAGGGAACAGGGGCGATCAGCCCCAGCATTTT.

Here the CDR3 DNA reads TGTGCCAGCAGCTTCGACAGGAACTATGGCTACACCTTC. As protein: CASSFDRNYGYTF. The gene calls are TRBV11-2 and TRBJ1-2; possibly TRBD1 for D (6 bases). CDR3 length: 13 residues. CDR1 is SGHAT, CDR2 FQNNGV, per germline. V dropped 3 bases and J dropped 2 bases, with 7 bases sitting between them.

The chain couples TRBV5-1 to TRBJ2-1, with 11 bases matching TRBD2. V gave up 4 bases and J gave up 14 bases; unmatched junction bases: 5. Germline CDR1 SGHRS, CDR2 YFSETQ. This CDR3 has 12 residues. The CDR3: CASSLTSGSEFF. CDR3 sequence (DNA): TGCGCCAGCAGCCTTACTAGCGGGAGTGAGTTCTTC.

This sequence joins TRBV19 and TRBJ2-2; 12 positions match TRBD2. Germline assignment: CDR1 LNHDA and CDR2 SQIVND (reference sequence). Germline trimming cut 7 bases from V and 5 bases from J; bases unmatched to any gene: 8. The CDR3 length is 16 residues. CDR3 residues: CASTSVTSGRTGELFF. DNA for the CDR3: TGTGCCAGTACTTCTGTAACTAGCGGGAGGACCGGGGAGCTGTTTTTT.

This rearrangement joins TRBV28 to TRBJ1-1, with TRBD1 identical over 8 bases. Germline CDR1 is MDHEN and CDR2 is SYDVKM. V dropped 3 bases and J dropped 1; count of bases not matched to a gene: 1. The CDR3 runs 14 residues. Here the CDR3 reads CASSLTGANTEAFF. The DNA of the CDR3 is TGTGCCAGCAGTTTGACAGGGGCGAACACTGAAGCTTTCTTT.

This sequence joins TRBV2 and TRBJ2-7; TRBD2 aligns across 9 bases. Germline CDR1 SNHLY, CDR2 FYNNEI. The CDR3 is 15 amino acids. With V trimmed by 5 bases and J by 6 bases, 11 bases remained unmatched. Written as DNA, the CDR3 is TGTGCCAGCAGTCTTGGGACTAGCAATGCGGGCGAGCAGTACTTC. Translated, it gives CASSLGTSNAGEQYF.

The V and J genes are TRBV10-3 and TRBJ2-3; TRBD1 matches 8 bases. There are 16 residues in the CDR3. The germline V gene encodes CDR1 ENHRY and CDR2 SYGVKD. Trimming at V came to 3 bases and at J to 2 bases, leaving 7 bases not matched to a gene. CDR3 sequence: CAISDHRDRNTDTQYF. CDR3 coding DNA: TGTGCCATCAGTGACCACCGGGACAGGAACACAGATACGCAGTATTTT.

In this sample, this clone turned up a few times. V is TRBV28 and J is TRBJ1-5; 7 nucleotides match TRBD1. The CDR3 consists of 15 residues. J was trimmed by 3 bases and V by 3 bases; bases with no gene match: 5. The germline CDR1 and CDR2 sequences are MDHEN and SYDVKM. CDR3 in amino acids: CASSLGQRVNQPQHF. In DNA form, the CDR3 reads TGTGCCAGCAGTTTGGGACAGAGAGTCAATCAGCCCCAGCATTTT.

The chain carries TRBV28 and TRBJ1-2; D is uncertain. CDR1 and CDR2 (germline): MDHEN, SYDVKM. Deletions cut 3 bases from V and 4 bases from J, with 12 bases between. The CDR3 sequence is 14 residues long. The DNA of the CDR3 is TGTGCCAGCAGTTTGAAGGAGGTTCTCTATGGCTACACCTTC. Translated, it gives CASSLKEVLYGYTF.

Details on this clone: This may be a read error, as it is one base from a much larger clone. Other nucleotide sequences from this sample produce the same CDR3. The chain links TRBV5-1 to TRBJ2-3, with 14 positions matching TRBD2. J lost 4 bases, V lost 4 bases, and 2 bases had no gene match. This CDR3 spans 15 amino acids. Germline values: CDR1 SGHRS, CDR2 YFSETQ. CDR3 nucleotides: TGCGCCAGCAGCCCGGGACTAGCGGGAGCAGATACGCAGTATTTT. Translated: CASSPGLAGADTQYF. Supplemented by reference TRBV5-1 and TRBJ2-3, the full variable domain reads KAGVTQTPRYLIKTRGQQVTLSCSPISGHRSVSWYQQTPGQGLQFLFEYFSETQRNKGNFPGRFSGRQFSNSRSEMNVSTLELGDSALYLCASSPGLAGADTQYFGPGTRLTVL.

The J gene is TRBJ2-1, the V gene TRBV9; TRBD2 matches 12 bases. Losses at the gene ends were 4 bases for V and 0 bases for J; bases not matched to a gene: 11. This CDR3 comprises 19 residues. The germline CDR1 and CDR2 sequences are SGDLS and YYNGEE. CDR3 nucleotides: TGTGCCAGCAGCCCCGGTGGGCTAGCGGGAGGGAGCTCCTACAATGAGCAGTTCTTC. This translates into CASSPGGLAGGSSYNEQFF.

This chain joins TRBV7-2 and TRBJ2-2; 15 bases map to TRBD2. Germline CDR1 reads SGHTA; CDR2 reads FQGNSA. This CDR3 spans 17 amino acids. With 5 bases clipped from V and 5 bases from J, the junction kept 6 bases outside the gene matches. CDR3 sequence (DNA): TGTGCCAGCAGCAGGACTAGCGGGAGGGCAAAAACCGGGGAGCTGTTTTTT. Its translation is CASSRTSGRAKTGELFF.

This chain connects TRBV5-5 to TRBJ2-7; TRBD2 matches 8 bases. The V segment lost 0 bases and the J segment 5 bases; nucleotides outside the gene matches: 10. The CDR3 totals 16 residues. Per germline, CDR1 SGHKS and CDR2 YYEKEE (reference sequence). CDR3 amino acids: CASSLGRGREAHEQYF. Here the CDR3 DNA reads TGTGCCAGCAGCTTGGGGCGGGGGCGGGAGGCCCACGAGCAGTACTTC.

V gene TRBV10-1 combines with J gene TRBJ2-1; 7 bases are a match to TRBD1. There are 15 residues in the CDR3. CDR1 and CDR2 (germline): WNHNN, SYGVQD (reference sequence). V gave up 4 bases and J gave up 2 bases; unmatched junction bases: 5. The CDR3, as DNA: TGCGCCAGCAGTGGTACCGGGACAGCCTACAATGAGCAGTTCTTC. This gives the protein CASSGTGTAYNEQFF.

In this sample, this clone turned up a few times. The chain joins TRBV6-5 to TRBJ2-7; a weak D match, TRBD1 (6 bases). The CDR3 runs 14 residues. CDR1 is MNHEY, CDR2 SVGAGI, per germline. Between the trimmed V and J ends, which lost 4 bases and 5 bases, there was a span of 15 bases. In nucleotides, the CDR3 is TGTGCCAGCAGTTTAAGAGGACAGTACCACGAGCAGTACTTC. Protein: CASSLRGQYHEQYF.

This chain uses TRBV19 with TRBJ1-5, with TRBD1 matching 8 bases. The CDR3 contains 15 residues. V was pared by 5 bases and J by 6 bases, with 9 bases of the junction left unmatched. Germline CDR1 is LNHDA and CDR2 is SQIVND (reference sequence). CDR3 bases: TGTGCCAGTAGTTCCCCGCAGGGGGCTTCTCAGCCCCAGCATTTT. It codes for CASSSPQGASQPQHF.

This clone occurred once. CDR3 DNA: TGTGCCAGCAGCTTGGCATCGACAGGGGGTACCTACGAGCAGTACTTC. Its translation is CASSLASTGGTYEQYF. The chain has TRBV5-4 and TRBJ2-7, with 9 bases matching TRBD1. This CDR3 region has 16 residues. Looked up from germline, CDR1 is SGHNT and CDR2 is YYREEE (reference sequence). Germline trimming cut 0 bases from V and 2 bases from J; bases unmatched to any gene: 6.

Here the CDR3 DNA reads TGTGCCAGCAGTTTGCTTGGGGGCCAATATAGCAATCAGCCCCAGCATTTT. Its protein is CASSLLGGQYSNQPQHF. The chain employs TRBV28 and TRBJ1-5; D is possibly TRBD1 (6 bases). This CDR3 comprises 17 residues. CDR1 is MDHEN and CDR2 is SYDVKM in the germline V gene. Trimming removed 3 bases from V and 0 bases from J, with 15 bases in between.

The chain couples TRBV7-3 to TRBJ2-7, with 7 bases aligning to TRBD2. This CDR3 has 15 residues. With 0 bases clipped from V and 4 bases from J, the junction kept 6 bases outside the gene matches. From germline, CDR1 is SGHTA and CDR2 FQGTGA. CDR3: CASSLTHRRGYEQYF. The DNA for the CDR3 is TGTGCCAGCAGCTTAACTCATCGGCGGGGGTACGAGCAGTACTTC.